The present entry profiles one T cell receptor (beta chain) with its context. In the same sample, other DNA sequences code for this CDR3. The data stem from a study of OX40 agonist ivuxolimab in advanced cancers. Sequenced by immunoSEQ multiplex PCR; TCRdb stores in-frame clones only, minus some. The table shows roughly 98,000 clones, with roughly four fifths occurring only once. This sequence was found in an adult with an advanced solid tumor such as melanoma, head and neck, liver or kidney cancer. The specimen was CD4+ or CD8+ T cells sorted from blood, collected in a trial of the OX40 agonist ivuxolimab.

This CDR3 reads CASSPGGPNTGELFF. In DNA form, the CDR3 reads TGTGCCAGCTCACCAGGGGGTCCGAACACCGGGGAGCTGTTTTTT. The genes are TRBV18 and TRBJ2-2; D may be TRBD1 or TRBD2 (5 bases each). V lost 2 bases and J 0 bases, leaving 7 bases between the germline ends. Germline CDR1 KGHSH, CDR2 LQKENI. The CDR3 extends over 15 amino acids. The whole variable domain, filled in from reference TRBV18 and TRBJ2-2, reads NAGVMQNPRHLVRRRGQEARLRCSPMKGHSHVYWYRQLPEEGLKFMVYLQKENIIDESGMPKERFSAEFPKEGPSILRIQQVVRGDSAAYFCASSPGGPNTGELFFGEGSRLTVL.